This T cell receptor (beta chain) derives from a study of CD8+ T cells in alopecia areata. The wider study: Recipient mice, approximately 6-11-week-old female C3H/HeJ animals, received skin from approximately 6-13-month-old C3H/HeJ graft donors with spontaneous alopecia.

CDR3 length: 15 amino acids. V was pared by 1 base and J by 0 bases, with 10 bases between. CDR1 LGHNA and CDR2 YNLKQL come from the germline V gene (reference sequence). The study, taken as a whole, reports: Lesional scalp exceeded normal scalp in clonality, especially in alopecia totalis/universalis. The study found TCR sharing across patients less clear than in mice, possibly for HLA reasons. Scalp samples also yield sequences of resident alphabeta T cells from normal skin.

Sequencing used cDNA as its template, made by extracting RNA and reverse transcribing it. Assay used: immunoSEQ multiplex PCR; TCRdb lists only in-frame clones, some missing. Listed for the sample are roughly 260,000 clones, none seen a single time. Sorting of pooled cutaneous lymph node cells was based on CD4, CD8alpha, NKG2D, NKG2ACE and other markers. Concerning this clone: Its antigen is not identified. Each gene name is a mouse one. The read falls 4 residues short of the CDR3 end, and the missing part is taken from the germline J gene.

This sequence originates from a C3H/HeJ mouse with alopecia areata. The mice in this strain carry MHC haplotype H2-k. Sequencing input: CD4+ T cells sorted from a lymph node. V gene TRBV5 combines with J gene TRBJ2-7; D remains ambiguous. CDR3: CASSQVPRSSYEQYF. Partial CDR3 DNA: TGTGCCAGCAGCCAAGTTCCCAGGAGCTCCTAT.